These T cell receptor beta chains were read from a single sample in a study of cytomegalovirus exposure and HLA in healthy donors. Sequencing was performed with immunoSEQ multiplex PCR; in TCRdb, only in-frame clones are kept and a portion is missing. The data contain some 180,000 clones, roughly 77% of them singletons. Sequencing input: PBMCs. All receptors derive from a woman in her thirties in good health and CMV-seropositive. Both conserved end residues are part of each CDR3. A D gene is named only where the DNA matches it firmly. Only part of the rows carry a size: once, few, many, or a class if the clone is expanded.

D	V	J	size	CDR3	DNA
.	TRBV6-1	TRBJ2-6	.	CASSEEAASGANVLTF	TGTGCCAGCAGTGAAGAGGCGGCCTCTGGGGCCAACGTCCTGACTTTC
.	TRBV5-6	TRBJ2-5	.	CASSLMEETQYF	TGTGCCAGCAGCTTAATGGAGGAGACCCAGTACTTC
.	TRBV20-1	TRBJ2-2	.	CSALNTGELFF	TGCAGTGCTCTTAATACCGGGGAGCTGTTTTTT
TRBD1	TRBV9	TRBJ2-6	.	CASSVPGTGTPRASGANVLTF	TGTGCCAGCAGCGTGCCCGGGACAGGGACTCCCCGAGCCTCTGGGGCCAACGTCCTGACTTTC
.	TRBV2	TRBJ1-1	once	CASRQGPYTEAFF	TGTGCCAGCAGACAGGGCCCGTACACTGAAGCTTTCTTT
.	TRBV5-5	TRBJ2-3	.	CASRSGSTDTQYF	TGTGCCAGCAGGTCCGGGTCCACAGATACGCAGTATTTT
.	TRBV2	TRBJ1-5	.	CASTTDGLAGQPQHF	TGTGCCAGCACCACGGACGGCCTAGCTGGTCAGCCCCAGCATTTT
TRBD1	TRBV7-2	TRBJ2-7	.	CASSPRQGGGEQYF	TGTGCCAGCAGCCCTCGACAGGGGGGCGGCGAGCAGTACTTC
.	TRBV28	TRBJ1-4	.	CASSLWRRATNEKLFF	TGTGCCAGCAGTTTATGGCGGCGTGCAACTAATGAAAAACTGTTTTTT
.	TRBV6-1	TRBJ1-2	once	CASSETGLGGYTF	TGTGCCAGCAGTGAAACAGGGTTGGGCGGGTACACCTTC
.	TRBV6-1	TRBJ1-2	.	CASSESGSHYGYTF	TGTGCCAGCAGTGAATCGGGGTCCCACTATGGCTACACCTTC
TRBD1	TRBV5-1	TRBJ2-5	.	CASSFLDRKETQYF	TGCGCCAGCAGCTTCCTGGACAGGAAAGAGACCCAGTACTTC
TRBD2	TRBV15	TRBJ2-4	.	CATSMRSGGAGRYIQYF	TGTGCCACCAGCATGAGAAGCGGGGGGGCCGGAAGGTACATTCAGTACTTC
.	TRBV7-6	TRBJ2-5	.	CASSRLAGTQETQYF	TGTGCCAGCAGTCGTCTTGCGGGGACTCAAGAGACCCAGTACTTC
TRBD1	TRBV5-6	TRBJ1-2	.	CASSPDRAFFYGYTF	TGTGCCAGCAGCCCGGACAGGGCATTTTTCTATGGCTACACCTTC
.	TRBV2	TRBJ1-6	.	CASHRGAAPLHF	TGTGCCAGCCACCGGGGGGCAGCACCCCTCCACTTT
.	TRBV15	TRBJ2-2	once	CATSSSVTGELFF	TGTGCCACCAGCAGTAGCGTCACCGGGGAGCTGTTTTTT
.	TRBV28	TRBJ1-5	.	CASSLVGDQPQHF	TGTGCCAGCAGTTTGGTAGGGGATCAGCCCCAGCATTTT
TRBD2	TRBV4-1	TRBJ2-7	.	CASSRGAGGSYEQYF	TGCGCCAGCAGCCGCGGAGCGGGGGGCTCCTACGAGCAGTACTTC
.	TRBV7-9	TRBJ1-2	.	CASSPTGDGGYTF	TGTGCCAGCAGCCCGACAGGAGACGGTGGCTACACCTTC
.	TRBV5-1	TRBJ2-2	.	CASSLLTRTPNTGELFF	TGCGCCAGCAGCCTCCTAACCCGGACACCGAACACCGGGGAGCTGTTTTTT
TRBD1	TRBV9	TRBJ2-2	.	CASSTPGQGMTGELFF	TGTGCCAGCAGCACGCCGGGACAGGGGATGACCGGGGAGCTGTTTTTT
.	TRBV20-1	TRBJ2-1	.	CSEGKPNEQFF	TGCAGTGAGGGGAAGCCCAATGAGCAGTTCTTC
TRBD1	TRBV5-6	TRBJ2-3	.	CASSLTGTGRVF	TGTGCCAGCAGCTTGACCGGGACAGGGAGGGTTTTT
.	TRBV6-5	TRBJ2-7	.	CASSPRAGHREQYF	TGTGCCAGCAGTCCTAGGGCAGGGCACAGGGAGCAGTACTTC
TRBD1	TRBV6-6	TRBJ1-6	.	CASKNRDRGPHSPLHF	TGTGCCAGCAAAAACCGGGACAGGGGGCCTCATTCACCCCTCCACTTT
.	TRBV5-6	TRBJ1-4	.	CASSFGRAEEKLFF	TGTGCCAGCAGCTTCGGCAGGGCCGAGGAAAAACTGTTTTTT
TRBD1	TRBV5-6	TRBJ1-2	.	CASSPPGQDYGYTF	TGTGCCAGCAGTCCTCCGGGACAGGACTATGGCTACACCTTC
.	TRBV7-8	TRBJ2-3	.	CASSLPRDSSYSSTDTQYF	TGTGCCAGCAGCTTACCCCGGGATTCTAGCTATTCTAGCACAGATACGCAGTATTTT
TRBD1	TRBV5-6	TRBJ2-1	once	CASSLGGTGVTEQFF	TGTGCCAGCAGCTTGGGTGGGACAGGGGTTACTGAGCAGTTCTTC
.	TRBV7-2	TRBJ2-3	.	CASSLAGGQDTQYF	TGTGCCAGCAGCTTAGCGGGGGGGCAAGATACGCAGTATTTT
.	TRBV7-2	TRBJ2-7	.	CASSLVLGEAQSYEQYF	TGTGCCAGCAGCTTAGTATTAGGGGAAGCCCAGTCCTACGAGCAGTACTTC
.	TRBV2	TRBJ2-7	.	CAGKGKLFSYEQYF	TGTGCCGGAAAGGGGAAATTGTTCTCCTACGAGCAGTACTTC
TRBD1	TRBV7-6	TRBJ2-5	.	CASSSDRGVGGETQYF	TGTGCCAGCAGCTCAGACAGGGGCGTAGGAGGAGAGACCCAGTACTTC
TRBD1	TRBV29-1	TRBJ1-2	once	CSVEEGQGVGGYTF	TGCAGCGTTGAAGAAGGGCAGGGGGTGGGCGGCTACACCTTC
.	TRBV5-5	TRBJ2-2	.	CASSPQGAGELFF	TGTGCCAGCAGCCCGCAGGGCGCCGGGGAGCTGTTTTTT
.	TRBV27	TRBJ1-2	.	CASSLTTDNYGYTF	TGTGCCAGCAGTTTGACAACGGATAACTATGGCTACACCTTC
.	TRBV7-2	TRBJ2-7	.	CASSLVKRGRGRDEQYF	TGTGCCAGCAGCTTAGTTAAACGAGGCAGGGGCCGCGACGAGCAGTACTTC
.	TRBV19	TRBJ1-6	once	CASSALPGQSNSPLHF	TGTGCCAGTAGCGCCCTCCCCGGACAGAGCAATTCACCCCTCCACTTT
.	TRBV13	TRBJ2-7	.	CASSFRGTPSYEQYF	TGTGCCAGCAGCTTTAGGGGGACACCCTCCTACGAGCAGTACTTC
.	TRBV12-1	TRBJ1-4	few	CASSSWDIFNEKLFF	TGTGCCAGCAGCTCTTGGGACATCTTTAATGAAAAACTGTTTTTT
TRBD1	TRBV6-5	TRBJ1-2	.	CASSYAGGGYTF	TGTGCCAGCAGTTACGCAGGGGGGGGCTACACCTTC
TRBD1	TRBV5-1	TRBJ2-2	.	CASSSGQPMGELFF	TGCGCCAGCAGCTCGGGACAGCCGATGGGGGAGCTGTTTTTT
.	TRBV7-2	TRBJ1-3	.	CASSSYGLSRENTIYF	TGTGCCAGCAGCTCCTACGGACTGTCGCGCGAAAACACCATATATTTT
.	TRBV19	TRBJ2-1	.	CASSIVHSERSEQFF	TGTGCCAGTAGTATAGTCCACTCGGAGAGAAGTGAGCAGTTCTTC
TRBD1	TRBV5-5	TRBJ2-1	.	CASSPTQGVGNEQFF	TGTGCCAGCAGCCCCACCCAGGGGGTTGGGAATGAGCAGTTCTTC
.	TRBV9	TRBJ1-2	.	CASSAEGGLSDYGYTF	TGTGCCAGCAGCGCCGAGGGGGGGTTGAGCGACTATGGCTACACCTTC
.	TRBV21-1	TRBJ1-5	.	CASSKARFRVGQPQHF	TGTGCCAGCAGCAAAGCAAGGTTCAGGGTCGGTCAGCCCCAGCATTTT
TRBD1	TRBV27	TRBJ2-7	.	CASSPRDRGSYEQYF	TGTGCCAGCTCCCCAAGGGACAGGGGCTCCTACGAGCAGTACTTC
.	TRBV9	TRBJ1-5	.	CASSVAGSNQPQHF	TGTGCCAGCAGCGTAGCCGGGAGCAATCAGCCCCAGCATTTT
.	TRBV12-5	TRBJ2-3	.	CASGFGGLTDTQYF	TGTGCTAGTGGTTTCGGCGGACTCACAGATACGCAGTATTTT
.	TRBV7-9	TRBJ2-2	.	CASSLGAPGELFF	TGTGCCAGCAGCCTAGGGGCCCCCGGGGAGCTGTTTTTT
TRBD1	TRBV29-1	TRBJ2-7	.	CSVGRTGGYEQYF	TGCAGCGTTGGTCGGACAGGGGGCTACGAGCAGTACTTC
TRBD1	TRBV6-5	TRBJ2-7	.	CASRTTGYYEQYF	TGTGCCAGCAGAACGACAGGGTACTACGAGCAGTACTTC
.	TRBV28	TRBJ1-5	.	CASSLWVRRGESNQPQHF	TGTGCCAGCAGTTTATGGGTCCGTAGGGGCGAAAGCAATCAGCCCCAGCATTTT
.	TRBV5-1	TRBJ2-1	.	CASSLDSYNEQFF	TGCGCCAGCAGCTTGGACAGTTACAATGAGCAGTTCTTC
TRBD1	TRBV28	TRBJ2-1	.	CASTSHRDRSNEQFF	TGTGCCAGCACCTCACATCGGGACAGGAGCAATGAGCAGTTCTTC
TRBD2	TRBV6-6	TRBJ2-7	.	CASSYSHAGEYYEQYF	TGTGCCAGCAGTTACTCGCACGCGGGGGAATACTACGAGCAGTACTTC
.	TRBV5-1	TRBJ1-2	.	CASSEDTVESYTF	TGCGCCAGCAGCGAAGACACCGTAGAGAGCTACACCTTC
.	TRBV11-2	TRBJ1-6	.	CASSLVGDSNSPLHF	TGTGCCAGCAGCTTAGTGGGTGACAGTAATTCACCCCTCCACTTT